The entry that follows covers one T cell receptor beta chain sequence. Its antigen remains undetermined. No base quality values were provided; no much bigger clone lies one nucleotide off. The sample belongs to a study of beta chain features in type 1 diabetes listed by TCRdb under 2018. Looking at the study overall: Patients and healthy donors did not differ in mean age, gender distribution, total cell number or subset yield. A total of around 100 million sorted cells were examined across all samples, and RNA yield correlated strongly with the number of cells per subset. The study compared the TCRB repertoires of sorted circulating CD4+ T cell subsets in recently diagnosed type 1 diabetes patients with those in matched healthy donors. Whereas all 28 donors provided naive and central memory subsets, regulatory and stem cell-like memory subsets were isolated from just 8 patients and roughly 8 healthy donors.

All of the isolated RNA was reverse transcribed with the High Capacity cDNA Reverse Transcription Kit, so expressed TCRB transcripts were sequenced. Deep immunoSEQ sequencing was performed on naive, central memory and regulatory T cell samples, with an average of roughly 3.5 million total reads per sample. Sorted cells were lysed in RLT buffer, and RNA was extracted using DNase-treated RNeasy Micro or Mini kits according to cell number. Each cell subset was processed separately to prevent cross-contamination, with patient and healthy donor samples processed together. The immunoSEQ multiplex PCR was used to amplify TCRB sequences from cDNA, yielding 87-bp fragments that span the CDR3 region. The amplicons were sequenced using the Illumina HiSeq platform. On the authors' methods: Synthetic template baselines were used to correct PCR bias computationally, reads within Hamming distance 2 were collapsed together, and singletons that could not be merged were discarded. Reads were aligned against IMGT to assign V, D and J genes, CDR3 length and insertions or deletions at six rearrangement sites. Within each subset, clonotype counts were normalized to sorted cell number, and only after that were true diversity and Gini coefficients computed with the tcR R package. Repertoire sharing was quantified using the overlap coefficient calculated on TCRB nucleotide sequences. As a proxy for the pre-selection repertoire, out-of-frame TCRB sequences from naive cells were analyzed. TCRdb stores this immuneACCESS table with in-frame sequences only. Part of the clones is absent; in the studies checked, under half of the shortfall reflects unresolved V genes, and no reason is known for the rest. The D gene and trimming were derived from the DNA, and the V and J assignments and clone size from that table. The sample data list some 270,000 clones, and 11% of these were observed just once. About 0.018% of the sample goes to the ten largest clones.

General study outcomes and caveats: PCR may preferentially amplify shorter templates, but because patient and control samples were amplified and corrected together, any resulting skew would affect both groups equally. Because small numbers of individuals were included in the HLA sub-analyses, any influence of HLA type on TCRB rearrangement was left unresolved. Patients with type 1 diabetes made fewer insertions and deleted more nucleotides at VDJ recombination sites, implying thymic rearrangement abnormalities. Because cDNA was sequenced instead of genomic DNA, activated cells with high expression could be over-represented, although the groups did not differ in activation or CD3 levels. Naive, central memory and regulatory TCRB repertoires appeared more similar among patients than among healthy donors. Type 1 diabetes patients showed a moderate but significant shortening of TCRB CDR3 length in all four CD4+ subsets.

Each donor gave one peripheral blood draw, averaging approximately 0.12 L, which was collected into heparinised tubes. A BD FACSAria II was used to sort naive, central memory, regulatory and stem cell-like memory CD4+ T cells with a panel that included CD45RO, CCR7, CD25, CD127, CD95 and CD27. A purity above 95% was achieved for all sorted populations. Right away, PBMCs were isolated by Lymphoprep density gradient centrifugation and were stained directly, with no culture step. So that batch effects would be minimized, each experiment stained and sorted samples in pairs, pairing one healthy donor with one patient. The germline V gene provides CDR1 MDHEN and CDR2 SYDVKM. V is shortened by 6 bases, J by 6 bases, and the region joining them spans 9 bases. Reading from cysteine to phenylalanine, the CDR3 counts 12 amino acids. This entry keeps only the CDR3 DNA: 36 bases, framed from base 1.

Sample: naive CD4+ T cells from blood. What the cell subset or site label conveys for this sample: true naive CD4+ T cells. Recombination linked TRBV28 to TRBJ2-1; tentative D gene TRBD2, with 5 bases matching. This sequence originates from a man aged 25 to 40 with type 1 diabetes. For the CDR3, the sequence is CASRKAGNEQFF. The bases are TGTGCCAGCAGAAAGGCGGGCAATGAGCAGTTCTTC.